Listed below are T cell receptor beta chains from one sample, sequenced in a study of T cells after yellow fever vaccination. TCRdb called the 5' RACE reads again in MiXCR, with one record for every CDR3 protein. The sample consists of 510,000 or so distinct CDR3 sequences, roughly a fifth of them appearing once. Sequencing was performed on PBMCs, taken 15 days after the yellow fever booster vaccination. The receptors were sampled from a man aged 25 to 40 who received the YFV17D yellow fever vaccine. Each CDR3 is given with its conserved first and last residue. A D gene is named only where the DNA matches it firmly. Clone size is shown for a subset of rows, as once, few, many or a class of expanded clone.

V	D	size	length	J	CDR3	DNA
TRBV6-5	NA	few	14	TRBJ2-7	CASSYETRTYEQYF	TGTGCCAGCAGTTACGAGACCCGCACCTACGAGCAGTACTTC
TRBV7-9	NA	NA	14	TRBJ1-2	CASSTSTVNYGYTF	TGTGCCAGCAGCACCTCGACGGTAAACTATGGCTACACCTTC
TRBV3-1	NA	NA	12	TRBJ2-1	CASSQGTLEQFF	TGTGCCAGCAGCCAAGGGACTCTGGAGCAGTTCTTC
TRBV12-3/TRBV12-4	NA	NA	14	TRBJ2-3	CASSRHGPADTQYF	TGTGCCAGCAGTAGACACGGGCCGGCGGATACGCAGTATTTT
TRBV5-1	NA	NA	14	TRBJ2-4	CASSLGGPENIQYF	TGCGCCAGCAGCTTGGGAGGGCCCGAAAACATTCAGTACTTC
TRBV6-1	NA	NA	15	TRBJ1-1	CASSEGRELRTEAFF	TGTGCCAGCAGTGAAGGTCGGGAGTTGCGGACTGAAGCTTTCTTT
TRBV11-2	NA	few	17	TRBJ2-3	CASSSHSGLFELDTQYF	TGTGCCAGCAGCTCACACAGCGGATTGTTTGAACTCGATACGCAGTATTTT
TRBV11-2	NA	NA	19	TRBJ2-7	CASSLSNISPTQYRHEQYF	TGTGCCAGCAGCTTATCTAATATTTCGCCCACACAGTATCGTCACGAGCAGTACTTC
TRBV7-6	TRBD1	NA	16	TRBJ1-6	CASSLARGQGDSPLHF	TGTGCCAGCAGCTTAGCGAGAGGACAGGGGGATTCACCCCTCCACTTT
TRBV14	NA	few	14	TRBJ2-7	CASSQGVYFDEQYF	TGTGCCAGCAGCCAAGGGGTCTATTTCGACGAGCAGTACTTC
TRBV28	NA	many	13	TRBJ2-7	CASSPGSSYEQYF	TGCGCCAGCAGCCCCGGGAGCTCCTACGAGCAGTACTTC
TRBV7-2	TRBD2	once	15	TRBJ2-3	CASSSTSWEGDTQYF	TGTGCCAGCAGCTCAACTAGCTGGGAGGGGGATACGCAGTATTTT
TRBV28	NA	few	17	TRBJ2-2	CASSFGGRGTSTGELFF	TGTGCCAGCAGTTTCGGTGGCAGGGGAACTTCCACCGGGGAGCTGTTTTTT